This T cell receptor beta chain was identified in a study of cytotoxic CD8 clonotypes in ibrutinib-treated CLL. Broader study findings: Higher clonality was seen at ibrutinib response and a return toward baseline at progression.

On this clone itself: Antigen specificity is unknown.

V lost 6 bases and J 7 bases, leaving 21 bases between the germline ends. Germline CDR1 SGHNT, CDR2 YYREEE (reference sequence). The CDR3 totals 15 residues. The repertoire was sequenced with immunoSEQ multiplex PCR; TCRdb's copy has only in-frame clones and lacks some. The sample lists 200,000 or so clones; approximately 70% were seen once. The receptor was derived from a human donor with chronic lymphocytic leukemia. J is TRBJ2-3 and V is TRBV5-4; perhaps TRBD2 as D (5 bases). The sample here was PBMCs, taken after 12 months of ibrutinib treatment. For the CDR3, the DNA is TGTGCCAGCAACTCTCAGCGGCTCCGCGGAAATACGCAGTATTTT. This encodes CASNSQRLRGNTQYF.